The 30 T cell receptor beta chains in this list originate from one sample, sequenced in a study of glioma-infiltrating T cells. The iRepertoire nested amplicon-rescue multiplex PCR amplified TCR alpha and beta CDR3s from RNA. From the multiplex PCR reads, TCRdb called clonotypes with MiXCR, one entry per CDR3 protein. The table lists approximately 190,000 distinct CDR3 sequences, approximately 30% of them singletons. Sequencing was done on a sample of glioma tissue, nonneoplastic brain tissue, or PBMCs (not recorded which). These receptors all come from a human donor with low-grade glioma or glioblastoma, undergoing nonglioma brain surgery, or in good health (not recorded which).

The chain carries TRBV19 and TRBJ1-5, with unresolved D. The CDR3 sequence is 19 residues long. The V end lost 3 bases, the J end lost 6 bases, and 27 bases lay between the germline ends. Germline CDR1 reads LNHDA; CDR2 reads SQIVND (reference sequence). The CDR3 loop is CASSIERRLSLPFFQPQHF. CDR3 coding DNA: TGTGCCAGTAGTATCGAGCGGAGGTTAAGTCTTCCTTTTTTTCAGCCCCAGCATTTT. Filled out from reference TRBV19 and TRBJ1-5, the complete variable domain reads DGGITQSPKYLFRKEGQNVTLSCEQNLNHDAMYWYRQDPGQGLRLIYYSQIVNDFQKGDIAEGYSVSREKKESFPLTVTSAQKNPTAFYLCASSIERRLSLPFFQPQHFGDGTRLSIL.

This clonotype was found a few times. This rearrangement joins TRBV29-1 to TRBJ2-7; possible D gene TRBD1, 6 bases. The V end was cut by 2 bases, the J end by 4 bases, with 18 bases between. Germline V CDR1 and CDR2: SQVTM, ANQGSEA. This CDR3 is built from 15 residues. For the CDR3, the DNA is TGCAGCGTTGAATTCCCCGGGACAAATAGTTACGAGCAGTACTTC. Protein: CSVEFPGTNSYEQYF.

The table lists this clonotype with many counts. V gene TRBV4-2 combines with J gene TRBJ1-1; 8 bases match TRBD1. Germline V CDR1 and CDR2: LGHNA, YNFKEQ. This CDR3 is 15 amino acids long. The V segment lost 4 bases and the J segment 0 bases; nucleotides outside the gene matches: 4. CDR3 sequence reads: CASSRAGGMNTEAFF. The CDR3, as DNA: TGTGCCAGCAGCCGGGCAGGGGGCATGAACACTGAAGCTTTCTTT.

This clonotype appeared a few times. One base away lies a much larger clone, so this may be a sequencing read error. The chain carries TRBV6-5 and TRBJ2-1; D call uncertain. Germline-derived CDR1 and CDR2 are MNHEY and SVGAGI. CDR3 length: 15 amino acids. CDR3 sequence (DNA): TGTGCCAGCAGTTACGGATCGATCTCCTACAATGGGCAGTTCTTC. Translating gives CASSYGSISYNGQFF.

As for this clonotype: A read error may produce the germline difference seen at one junction end. The J gene is TRBJ2-6, the V gene TRBV6-6; D is tentatively TRBD1 or TRBD2 (5 bases each). The CDR3 contains 16 residues. Germline CDR1 and CDR2: MNHNY and SVGAGI (reference sequence). The CDR3 sequence: CASNYSGGSWANVLTF. The CDR3 DNA reads as TGTGCCAGCAATTACTCTGGGGGTTCTTGGGCCAACGTCCTGACTTTC.

Comment on this clonotype: A much larger clonotype is one base distant, so this may be a read error. The chain couples TRBV6-4 to TRBJ1-6; no firm D call. V was pared by 5 bases and J by 0 bases, with 8 bases between. The germline V gene encodes CDR1 MRHNA and CDR2 SNTAGT. The CDR3 loop spans 15 amino acids. The CDR3: CASSQIYSYNSPLHF. The CDR3 DNA reads TGTGCCAGCAGTCAAATTTACTCCTATAATTCACCCCTCCACTTT.

This clonotype showed up just a few times. V is TRBV11-2 and J is TRBJ1-5; D gene unclear. CDR3 length: 13 amino acids. Trimming left V 3 bases short and J 5 bases short, with 8 bases between. The germline V gene encodes CDR1 SGHAT and CDR2 FQNNGV. In DNA form, the CDR3 reads TGTGCCAGCAGCTTCCATAGGGATCAGCCCCAGCATTTT. It is translated as CASSFHRDQPQHF.

This clonotype occurred many times. The chain carries TRBV15 and TRBJ2-1; D is uncertain. Trimming shortened V by 0 bases and J by 8 bases, and 5 bases separated the two germline ends. The CDR3 covers 12 residues. The V gene's germline CDR1 is LNHNV and CDR2 YYDKDF (reference sequence). The CDR3 here is CATSRDSDEQFF. The CDR3 DNA reads TGTGCCACCAGCAGAGATTCCGATGAGCAGTTCTTC.

This clonotype was detected ten times or more. The V and J genes are TRBV27 and TRBJ2-7; 11 nucleotides match TRBD2. The germline gives CDR1 MNHEY, CDR2 SMNVEV (reference sequence). This CDR3 has 18 residues. J lost 4 bases, V lost 2 bases, and 13 bases had no gene match. The CDR3 protein is CASSLRPPRLAGQYEQYF. Here the CDR3 DNA reads TGTGCCAGCAGTTTAAGGCCCCCTCGACTAGCGGGACAATACGAGCAGTACTTC.

The chain couples TRBV5-1 to TRBJ2-7; TRBD1 might be the D (5 bases). Germline loops: CDR1 SGHRS, CDR2 YFSETQ. The length of the CDR3 is 13 residues. The V end was cut by 2 bases, the J end by 7 bases, with 13 bases between. The CDR3 loop reads CASSLDSREEQYF. The CDR3 DNA is TGCGCCAGCAGCTTAGATAGCAGGGAAGAGCAGTACTTC. The full variable domain, in which reference TRBV5-1 and TRBJ2-7 provide the parts outside the CDR3, is KAGVTQTPRYLIKTRGQQVTLSCSPISGHRSVSWYQQTPGQGLQFLFEYFSETQRNKGNFPGRFSGRQFSNSRSEMNVSTLELGDSALYLCASSLDSREEQYFGPGTRLTVT.

For this clonotype: A much larger clone differs from this one at a single base, so this may be a read error. The rearrangement links TRBV4-3 to TRBJ2-7; 9 nucleotides agree with TRBD1. The junction had 9 bases not matched to a gene; V was cut back by 2 bases and J by 7 bases. The CDR3 loop spans 15 amino acids. Germline values: CDR1 LGHNA, CDR2 YSLEER. The CDR3 reads CASSQIQGAPNEQYF. CDR3 coding DNA: TGCGCCAGCAGCCAAATACAGGGGGCGCCCAATGAGCAGTACTTC.

This clonotype was seen ten or more times. The rearrangement links TRBV6-2 or TRBV6-3 to TRBJ2-7, with a tentative D call TRBD2 (6 bases). Looked up from germline, CDR1 is MNHEY and CDR2 is SVGEGT. V was pared by 7 bases and J by 2 bases, with 15 bases between. The CDR3 runs to 14 residues. The CDR3 sequence: CASIFGTGAYEQYF. CDR3 nucleotides: TGTGCCAGCATCTTCGGGACGGGAGCCTACGAGCAGTACTTC.

To note about this clonotype: This may arise from a read error, as a much more abundant clone is one base away. This CDR3 reads CAIRDSGGTYEQYF. The DNA of the CDR3 is TGTGCCATCCGTGATAGCGGGGGGACCTACGAGCAGTACTTC. The chain carries TRBV10-3 and TRBJ2-7; 10 nucleotides agree with TRBD2. The germline V gene has CDR1 ENHRY and CDR2 SYGVKD. This CDR3 comprises 14 residues.

As regards this clonotype: Mismatch with germline at one junction end may stem from a read error. The gene calls are TRBV3-1 and TRBJ1-3, with D possibly matching TRBD1 (5 bases). The CDR3 runs 15 residues. Germline CDR1 and CDR2: LGHDT and YNNKEL (reference sequence). CDR3 sequence reads: CASSVQQGGGNAIYF. DNA of the CDR3: TGTGCCAGCAGCGTTCAGCAGGGAGGCGGAAACGCCATATATTTT. Filled out from reference TRBV3-1 and TRBJ1-3, the complete variable domain reads DTAVSQTPKYLVTQMGNDKSIKCEQNLGHDTMYWYKQDSKKFLKIMFSYNNKELIINETVPNRFSPKSPDKAHLNLHINSLELGDSAVYFCASSVQQGGGNAIYFGEGSWLTVV.

This clonotype showed up just a few times. The gene calls are TRBV24-1 and TRBJ2-5; D not certain. V was trimmed by 3 bases and J by 3 bases, leaving 10 bases between them. The CDR3 extends over 14 amino acids. Germline V gene lookup returns CDR1 KGHDR and CDR2 SFDVKD. The CDR3 region has the DNA TGTGCCACCAGTGATAATAGTGGAAAAGAGACCCAGTACTTC. Its protein product is CATSDNSGKETQYF.

In this sample, this clonotype turned up many times. The J gene is TRBJ2-7, the V gene TRBV2; the match to TRBD2 covers 11 bases. The CDR3 covers 14 residues. Trimming at V came to 6 bases and at J to 7 bases, leaving 8 bases not matched to a gene. CDR1 is SNHLY and CDR2 is FYNNEI in the germline V gene. The CDR3 is CASSLTSGRGEQYF. CDR3 nucleotides: TGTGCCAGCAGCCTCACTAGCGGGAGAGGGGAGCAGTACTTC.

This clonotype was counted at least ten times. The chain is built from TRBV28 and TRBJ1-2; D remains ambiguous. Germline V gene sequence: CDR1 MDHEN, CDR2 SYDVKM. The CDR3 extends over 14 amino acids. V shed 6 bases and J shed 2 bases, with 13 bases lying between them. The CDR3 sequence: CASSPSLRNYGYTF. The CDR3 DNA follows: TGTGCCAGCAGCCCCTCCCTACGAAACTATGGCTACACCTTC.

This clonotype was seen many times. The chain recombines TRBV7-2 with TRBJ2-7; a weak D match, TRBD1 (6 bases). The V gene lost 5 bases and the J gene lost 0 bases, with 11 bases spanning the gap. This CDR3 region has 14 residues. Germline CDR1 SGHTA, CDR2 FQGNSA. In DNA form, the CDR3 reads TGTGCCAGCAGCCCCGGGACACACTCCTACGAGCAGTACTTC. It is translated as CASSPGTHSYEQYF. Full variable domain (missing parts from reference TRBV7-2 and TRBJ2-7): GAGVSQSPSNKVTEKGKDVELRCDPISGHTALYWYRQSLGQGLEFLIYFQGNSAPDKSGLPSDRFSAERTGGSVSTLTIQRTQQEDSAVYLCASSPGTHSYEQYFGPGTRLTVT.

The chain has TRBV12-3 or TRBV12-4 and TRBJ2-4, with a possible D match to TRBD2 (6 bases). V dropped 5 bases and J dropped 0 bases, with 14 bases sitting between them. This CDR3 spans 16 amino acids. The DNA for the CDR3 is TGTGCCAGCAGTCCTTTCTGGGGGGTAGCCAAAAACATTCAGTACTTC. Residues: CASSPFWGVAKNIQYF.

This clonotype was counted ten times or more. The V call is TRBV20-1, the J call TRBJ2-7, with 13 positions matching TRBD2. The ends lost 6 bases at V and 6 bases at J; junction bases unmatched: 5. CDR3 length: 13 amino acids. CDR1 and CDR2 (germline): DFQATT, SNEGSKA (reference sequence). The CDR3 sequence is CSAGLAGVGEQYF. CDR3 DNA sequence: TGCAGTGCCGGACTAGCGGGAGTGGGCGAGCAGTACTTC.

This clonotype came up many times. The V call is TRBV7-8, the J call TRBJ1-1; D is possibly TRBD1 (6 bases). Trimming left V 1 base short and J 7 bases short, with 13 bases between. Germline loops: CDR1 SGHVS, CDR2 FQNEAQ. This CDR3 region has 14 residues. CDR3 bases: TGTGCCAGCAGCTTAGAATACAGGGCACATGAAGCTTTCTTT. Translation: CASSLEYRAHEAFF.

This clonotype appeared a few times. The chain combines TRBV14 with TRBJ2-5; possible D gene TRBD2, 6 bases. This CDR3 has 16 residues. V was cut by 2 bases and J by 2 bases, with 15 bases left in between. CDR1 SGHDN and CDR2 FVKESK come from the germline V gene. The DNA of the CDR3 is TGTGCCAGCAGCCAAACAGCCGGGACTGGGCAAGAGACCCAGTACTTC. Its protein is CASSQTAGTGQETQYF.

This clonotype was counted ten times or more. The chain links TRBV4-1 to TRBJ2-1, with no clear D. V lost 3 bases and J 7 bases, leaving 10 bases between the germline ends. This CDR3 spans 13 amino acids. Germline CDR1 is MGHRA and CDR2 is YSYEKL. The CDR3 is CASSHGLWNEQFF. The CDR3 nucleotides are TGCGCCAGCAGCCACGGTCTCTGGAATGAGCAGTTCTTC.

This clonotype was counted once. A read error may produce the germline difference seen at one junction end. The V gene is TRBV20-1, the J gene TRBJ2-4; no firm D call. CDR1 is DFQATT, CDR2 SNEGSKA, per germline (reference sequence). The CDR3 is made up of 14 amino acids. The CDR3: CSALNLLGKNIKYF. CDR3 DNA sequence: TGCAGTGCTCTGAACCTCCTCGGCAAAAACATTAAGTACTTC.

This clonotype came up many times. The rearrangement links TRBV18 to TRBJ1-5; the D is unclear. The germline V and J ends were trimmed by 2 bases and 0 bases, with 8 bases remaining between them. Germline V lookup: CDR1 KGHSH, CDR2 LQKENI. This CDR3 is built from 15 residues. The CDR3 sequence is CASSPDGPSNQPQHF. CDR3 bases: TGTGCCAGCTCACCAGACGGTCCTAGCAATCAGCCCCAGCATTTT. The whole variable domain, filled in from reference TRBV18 and TRBJ1-5, reads NAGVMQNPRHLVRRRGQEARLRCSPMKGHSHVYWYRQLPEEGLKFMVYLQKENIIDESGMPKERFSAEFPKEGPSILRIQQVVRGDSAAYFCASSPDGPSNQPQHFGDGTRLSIL.

As regards this clonotype: A much larger clone is a single base away; this may be a read error. The CDR3 does not close with the conserved phenylalanine or tryptophan, likely indicating a read error. The CDR3 loop is CASSLIGNPQETQYL. The CDR3 DNA reads TGTGCCAGCAGCTTAATAGGCAATCCACAAGAGACCCAGTACTTA. The V gene is TRBV7-3, the J gene TRBJ2-5; D unresolved. The CDR3 consists of 15 residues. Germline CDR1 SGHTA, CDR2 FQGTGA. V was clipped by 1 base and J by 2 bases, with 11 bases between them.

As for this clonotype: A much larger clone differs from this one at a single base, so this may be a read error. V and J are TRBV2 and TRBJ2-3, with 9 bases lining up with TRBD2. CDR1 and CDR2 (germline): SNHLY, FYNNEI. The CDR3 sequence is 15 residues long. CDR3 coding DNA: TGTGCCAGCAGTCGACTAGCGGAAAGCACAGATAAGCAGTATTTT. This encodes CASSRLAESTDKQYF.

This clonotype showed up many times. This chain links TRBV6-1 with TRBJ2-1, with TRBD2 matching 9 bases. CDR1 and CDR2 (germline): MNHNS, SASEGT. V was pared by 6 bases and J by 7 bases, with 13 bases of the junction left unmatched. The CDR3 has 16 amino acids. In nucleotides, the CDR3 is TGTGCCAGCAGCCTTACCCTGACTAGCGGAATTAATGAGCAGTTCTTC. Its protein product is CASSLTLTSGINEQFF.

At least ten counts were recorded for this clonotype. This rearrangement joins TRBV5-4 to TRBJ1-1; the D gene is possibly TRBD1 (5 bases). CDR3 length equals 12 residues. Trimming left V 2 bases short and J 8 bases short, with 10 bases between. Germline CDR1 is SGHNT and CDR2 is YYREEE (reference sequence). The CDR3 loop reads CASSFDSGEAFF. DNA for the CDR3: TGTGCCAGCAGCTTTGACAGTGGGGAAGCTTTCTTT.

Concerning this clonotype: Because the CDR3 is missing its conserved closing phenylalanine or tryptophan, this is likely a read error. The chain couples TRBV19 to TRBJ2-7; D might be TRBD1 or TRBD2, each matching 5 bases. Germline assignment: CDR1 LNHDA and CDR2 SQIVND (reference sequence). Trimming took off 3 bases at V and 7 bases at J, with 13 bases between the two ends. This CDR3 contains 13 residues. The CDR3 reads CASSIRQSGEQYL. The CDR3 region has the DNA TGTGCCAGTAGTATCCGACAGAGCGGAGAGCAGTACCTC.